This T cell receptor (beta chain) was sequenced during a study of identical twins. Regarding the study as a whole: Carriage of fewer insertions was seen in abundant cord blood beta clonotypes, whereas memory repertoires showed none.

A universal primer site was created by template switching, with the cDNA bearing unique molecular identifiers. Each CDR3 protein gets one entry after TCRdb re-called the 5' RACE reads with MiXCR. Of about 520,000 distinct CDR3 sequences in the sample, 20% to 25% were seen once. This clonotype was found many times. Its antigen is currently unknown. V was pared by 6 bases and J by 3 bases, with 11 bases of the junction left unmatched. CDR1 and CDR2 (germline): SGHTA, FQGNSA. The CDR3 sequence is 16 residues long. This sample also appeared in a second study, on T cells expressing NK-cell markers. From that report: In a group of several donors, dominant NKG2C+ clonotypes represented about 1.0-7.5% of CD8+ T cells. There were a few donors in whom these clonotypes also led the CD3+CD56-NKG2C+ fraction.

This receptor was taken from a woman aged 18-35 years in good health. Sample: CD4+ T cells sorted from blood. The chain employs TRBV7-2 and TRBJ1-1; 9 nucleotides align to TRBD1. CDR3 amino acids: CASSQRIWTGDTEAFF. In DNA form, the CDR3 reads TGTGCCAGCAGTCAGAGAATTTGGACAGGGGACACTGAAGCTTTCTTT.